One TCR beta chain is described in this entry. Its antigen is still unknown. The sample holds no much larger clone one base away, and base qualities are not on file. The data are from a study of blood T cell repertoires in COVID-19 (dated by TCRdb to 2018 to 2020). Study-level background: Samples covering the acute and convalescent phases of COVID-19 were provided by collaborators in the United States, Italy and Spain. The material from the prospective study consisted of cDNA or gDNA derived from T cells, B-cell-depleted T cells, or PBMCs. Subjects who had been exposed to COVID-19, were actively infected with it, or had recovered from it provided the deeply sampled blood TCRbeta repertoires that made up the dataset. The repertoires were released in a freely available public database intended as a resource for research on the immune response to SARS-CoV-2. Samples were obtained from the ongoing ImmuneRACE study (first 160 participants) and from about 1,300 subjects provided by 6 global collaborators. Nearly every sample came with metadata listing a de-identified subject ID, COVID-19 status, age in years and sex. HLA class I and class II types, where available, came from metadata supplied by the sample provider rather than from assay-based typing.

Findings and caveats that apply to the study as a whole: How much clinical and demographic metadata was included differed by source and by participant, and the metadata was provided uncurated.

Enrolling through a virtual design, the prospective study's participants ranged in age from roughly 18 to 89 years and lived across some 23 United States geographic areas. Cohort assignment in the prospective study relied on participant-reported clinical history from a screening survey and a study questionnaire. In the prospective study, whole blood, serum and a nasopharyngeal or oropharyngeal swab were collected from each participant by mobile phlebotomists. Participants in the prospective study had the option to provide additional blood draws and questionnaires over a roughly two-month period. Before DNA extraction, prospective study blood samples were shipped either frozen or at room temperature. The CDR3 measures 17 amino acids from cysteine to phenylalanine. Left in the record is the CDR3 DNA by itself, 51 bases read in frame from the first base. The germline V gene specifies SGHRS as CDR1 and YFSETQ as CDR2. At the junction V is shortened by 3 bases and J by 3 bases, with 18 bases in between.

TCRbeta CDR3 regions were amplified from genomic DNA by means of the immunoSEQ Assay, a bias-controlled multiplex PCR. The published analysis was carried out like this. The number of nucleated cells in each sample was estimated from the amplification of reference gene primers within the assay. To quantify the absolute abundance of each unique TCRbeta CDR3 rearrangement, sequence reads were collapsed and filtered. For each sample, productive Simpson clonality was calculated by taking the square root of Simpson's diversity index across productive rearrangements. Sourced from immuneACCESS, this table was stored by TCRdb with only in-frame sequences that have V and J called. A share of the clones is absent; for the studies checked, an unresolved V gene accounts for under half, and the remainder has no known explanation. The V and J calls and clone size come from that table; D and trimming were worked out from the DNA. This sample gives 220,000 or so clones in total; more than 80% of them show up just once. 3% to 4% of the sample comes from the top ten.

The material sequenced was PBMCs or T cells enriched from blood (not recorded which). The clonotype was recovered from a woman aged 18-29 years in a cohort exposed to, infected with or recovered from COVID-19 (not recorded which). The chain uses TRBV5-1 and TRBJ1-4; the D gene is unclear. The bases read TGCGCCAGCAGCTCCTCCGAGGGATTGGTGCCTAATGAAAAACTGTTTTTT. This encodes CASSSSEGLVPNEKLFF.